This TCR beta chain was sequenced in a study of blood T cell repertoires in COVID-19 (TCRdb year 2020). The study in broad terms: Samples covering the acute and convalescent phases of COVID-19 were provided by collaborators in the United States, Italy and Spain. The material from the prospective study consisted of cDNA or gDNA derived from T cells, B-cell-depleted T cells, or PBMCs. Deeply sampled blood TCRbeta repertoires from subjects exposed to, actively infected with, or recovered from COVID-19 were included in the dataset. The repertoires were made available in a free public database intended to serve as a resource for research on the immune response to SARS-CoV-2. The samples were drawn from two sources: the first 160 participants of the ongoing ImmuneRACE study, and over 950 subjects contributed by 6 global collaborators. Sample metadata almost always included a de-identified subject ID, COVID-19 status, age in years and sex. Where available, HLA class I and class II types were obtained from metadata supplied by the sample provider rather than from assay-based typing. Broader findings and caveats from the paper: How much clinical and demographic metadata was included differed by source and by participant, and the metadata was provided uncurated.

The immunoSEQ Assay, a bias-controlled multiplex PCR, was used to amplify TCRbeta CDR3 regions from genomic DNA. As for the authors' bioinformatics: Within the assay, amplification of reference gene primers was used to estimate how many nucleated cells each sample contained. To quantify the absolute abundance of each unique TCRbeta CDR3 rearrangement, sequence reads were collapsed and filtered. For each sample, productive Simpson clonality was calculated as the square root of Simpson's diversity index across productive rearrangements. Drawn from immuneACCESS, this table holds only the in-frame rearrangements with V and J called that TCRdb kept. Clones are partly lost; checked studies trace under half to an unresolved V gene and leave the rest unexplained. The V and J calls and clone size were taken over from that table, and D and trimming were inferred from the DNA. The table for this sample lists 250,000 to 350,000 clones; 65% to 85% of them were counted only once. The ten top clones hold around 1.6% of the sample.

Taken from the germline V gene (reference sequence), the CDR1 and CDR2 loops are GTSNPN and SVGIG. The CDR3, cysteine through phenylalanine, is 13 amino acids long. Only CDR3 DNA remains: 39 bases, in frame from the first base. Relative to germline, V is 0 bases shorter and J is 6 bases shorter, with 12 bases between their ends. One collaborating source in Seattle enrolled patients during active infection and followed them longitudinally through the course of disease. Collaborating institutions collected whole blood in K2EDTA tubes following their own protocols. For TCRbeta analysis, collaborators shipped samples as frozen whole blood, isolated PBMCs, or DNA extracted from either of those sample types. A remark on this clone: Its antigen is unknown. The sample holds no much larger clone one base away, and base qualities are not on file.

The rearranged segments are TRBV30 and TRBJ2-7, with TRBD2 as a weak D call on 5 bases. The receptor was isolated from a human donor with COVID-19, enrolled during active disease. The donor label of this sample is uncertain. Sequencing input: peripheral blood. The sequenced DNA: TGTGCCTGGAGTGTAAGCCTCGCGGGCGAGCAGTACTTC. The translation is CAWSVSLAGEQYF.